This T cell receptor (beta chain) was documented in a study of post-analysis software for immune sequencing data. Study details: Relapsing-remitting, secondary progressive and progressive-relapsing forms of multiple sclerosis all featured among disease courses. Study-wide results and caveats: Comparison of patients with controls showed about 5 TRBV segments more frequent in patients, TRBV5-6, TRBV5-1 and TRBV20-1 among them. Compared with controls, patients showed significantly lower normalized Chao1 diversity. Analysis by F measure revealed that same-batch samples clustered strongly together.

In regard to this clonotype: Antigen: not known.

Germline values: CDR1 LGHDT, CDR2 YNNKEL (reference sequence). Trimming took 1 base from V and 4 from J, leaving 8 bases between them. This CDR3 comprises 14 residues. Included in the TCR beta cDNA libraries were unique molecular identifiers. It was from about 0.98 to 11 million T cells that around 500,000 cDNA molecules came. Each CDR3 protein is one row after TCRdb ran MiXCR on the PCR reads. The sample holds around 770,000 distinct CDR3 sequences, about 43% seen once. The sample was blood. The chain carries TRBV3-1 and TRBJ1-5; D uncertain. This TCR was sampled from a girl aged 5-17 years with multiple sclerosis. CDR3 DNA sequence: TGTGCCAGCAGCCAAGGGCTGCAGAATCAGCCCCAGCATTTT. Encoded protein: CASSQGLQNQPQHF.